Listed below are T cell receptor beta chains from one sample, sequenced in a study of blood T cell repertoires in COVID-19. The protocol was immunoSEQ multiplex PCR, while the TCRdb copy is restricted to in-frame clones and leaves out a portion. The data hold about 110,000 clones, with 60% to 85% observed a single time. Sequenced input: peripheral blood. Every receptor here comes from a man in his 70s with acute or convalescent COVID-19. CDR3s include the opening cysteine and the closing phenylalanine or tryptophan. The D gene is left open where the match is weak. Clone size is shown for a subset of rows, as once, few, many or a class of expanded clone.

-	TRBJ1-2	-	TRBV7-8	CASSLGARLGYGYTF	TGTGCCAGCAGCTTAGGGGCCAGGTTGGGCTATGGCTACACCTTC
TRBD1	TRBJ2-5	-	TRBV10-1	CASPGTGGLKTQYF	TGCGCCAGCCCCGGGACAGGGGGCTTGAAGACCCAGTACTTC
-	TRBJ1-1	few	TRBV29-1	CSVEDGAVKAFF	TGCAGCGTTGAAGATGGGGCTGTAAAAGCTTTCTTT
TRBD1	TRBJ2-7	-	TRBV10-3	CAISADRDGTAEQYF	TGTGCCATCAGTGCTGATAGGGACGGGACAGCCGAGCAGTACTTC
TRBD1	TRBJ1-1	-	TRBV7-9	CASSPGTANTEAFF	TGTGCCAGCAGCCCCGGGACAGCTAACACTGAAGCTTTCTTT
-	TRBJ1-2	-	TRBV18	CASSLQDYGYTF	TGTGCCAGCTCACTACAGGACTATGGCTACACCTTC
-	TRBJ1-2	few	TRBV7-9	CASSSRGSNYGYTF	TGTGCCAGCAGCTCCAGGGGAAGCAACTATGGCTACACCTTC
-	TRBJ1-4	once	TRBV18	CASSGGANEKLFF	TGTGCCAGCTCCGGAGGGGCAAATGAAAAACTGTTTTTT
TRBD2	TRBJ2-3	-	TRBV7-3	CASSSRTSGGIVTDTQYF	TGTGCCAGCAGCTCCCGGACTAGCGGGGGGATCGTCACAGATACGCAGTATTTT
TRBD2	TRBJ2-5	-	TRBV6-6	CASSYVSSGTKTQYF	TGTGCCAGCAGTTACGTTTCTAGCGGGACGAAGACCCAGTACTTC
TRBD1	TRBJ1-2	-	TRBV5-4	CASGGNYGYTF	TGTGCCTCAGGGGGAAACTATGGCTACACCTTC
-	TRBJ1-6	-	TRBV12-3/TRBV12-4	CASSDRNSPLHF	TGTGCCAGCAGTGACAGGAATTCACCCCTCCACTTT
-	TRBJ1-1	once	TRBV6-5	CASAGNTEAFF	TGTGCCAGCGCCGGGAACACTGAAGCTTTCTTT
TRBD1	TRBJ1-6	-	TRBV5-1	CASSPAGQGDNSPLHF	TGCGCCAGCAGCCCGGCCGGACAGGGCGATAATTCACCCCTCCACTTT
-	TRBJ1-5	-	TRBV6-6	CASRVTGNQPQHF	TGTGCCAGCAGAGTTACCGGGAATCAGCCCCAGCATTTT
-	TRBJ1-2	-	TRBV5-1	CASSLALNYGYTF	TGCGCCAGCAGCTTGGCCCTTAACTATGGCTACACCTTC
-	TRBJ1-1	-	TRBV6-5	CASRAGTLLAEAFF	TGTGCCAGCAGAGCGGGGACTTTACTCGCTGAAGCTTTCTTT
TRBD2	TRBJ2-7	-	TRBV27	CASSALPGGAYEQYF	TGTGCCAGCAGTGCCCTCCCGGGGGGTGCCTACGAGCAGTACTTC
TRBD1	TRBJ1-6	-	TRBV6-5	CASSYVGQGNSPLHF	TGTGCCAGCAGTTACGTTGGACAGGGGAATTCACCCCTCCACTTT
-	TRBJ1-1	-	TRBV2	CASSDQGQGTEAFF	TGTGCCAGCAGCGACCAGGGGCAAGGGACTGAAGCTTTCTTT
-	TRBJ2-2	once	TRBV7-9	CASSPTSADTGELFF	TGTGCCAGCAGCCCCACCAGCGCGGACACCGGGGAGCTGTTTTTT
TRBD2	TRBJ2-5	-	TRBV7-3	CAVSRGGASETQYF	TGTGCCGTTTCCCGCGGGGGGGCGTCAGAGACCCAGTACTTC
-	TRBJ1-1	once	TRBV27	CASSFGGFDTEAFF	TGTGCCAGCAGTTTTGGAGGGTTTGACACTGAAGCTTTCTTT